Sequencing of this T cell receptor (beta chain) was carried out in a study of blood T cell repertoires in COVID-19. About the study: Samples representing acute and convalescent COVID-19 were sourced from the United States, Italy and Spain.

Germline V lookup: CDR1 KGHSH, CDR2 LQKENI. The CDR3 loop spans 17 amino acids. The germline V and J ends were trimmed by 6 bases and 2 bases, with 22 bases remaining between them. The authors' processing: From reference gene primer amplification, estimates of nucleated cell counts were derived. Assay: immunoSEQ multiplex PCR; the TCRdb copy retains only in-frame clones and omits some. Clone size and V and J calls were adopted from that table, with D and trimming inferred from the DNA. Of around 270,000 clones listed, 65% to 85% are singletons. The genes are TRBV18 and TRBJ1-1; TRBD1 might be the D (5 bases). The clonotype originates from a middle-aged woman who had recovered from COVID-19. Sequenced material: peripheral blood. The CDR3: CASSNPGMSAYNTEAFF. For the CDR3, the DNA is TGTGCCAGCTCCAACCCAGGGATGAGCGCCTACAACACTGAAGCTTTCTTT.